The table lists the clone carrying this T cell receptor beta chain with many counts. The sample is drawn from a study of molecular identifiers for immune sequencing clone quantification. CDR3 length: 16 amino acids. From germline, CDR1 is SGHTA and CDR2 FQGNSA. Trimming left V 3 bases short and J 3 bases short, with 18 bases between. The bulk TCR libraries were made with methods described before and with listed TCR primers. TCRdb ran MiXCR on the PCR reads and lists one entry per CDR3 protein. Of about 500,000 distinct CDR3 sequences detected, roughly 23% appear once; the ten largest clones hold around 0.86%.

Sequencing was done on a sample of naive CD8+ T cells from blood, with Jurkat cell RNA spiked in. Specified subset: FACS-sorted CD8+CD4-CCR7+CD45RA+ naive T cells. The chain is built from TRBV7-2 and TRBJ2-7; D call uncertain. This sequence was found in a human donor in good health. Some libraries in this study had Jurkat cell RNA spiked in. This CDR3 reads CASSLALGPPNYEQYF. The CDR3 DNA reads TGTGCCAGCAGCTTGGCTTTGGGTCCCCCCAACTACGAGCAGTACTTC.